This T cell receptor beta chain was recovered during a study of OX40 agonist ivuxolimab in advanced cancers. The overall study: Participants averaged roughly 57 years of age (range about 23 to 90) and were roughly 80% male. Prior anti-PD-1, anti-PD-L1 or anti-CTLA-4 therapy did not bar entry, and 40% had some. Regarding the study as a whole: With doses of 0.1-3.0 mg/kg, partial responders showed among the lowest clonal expansion.

Clones were read by immunoSEQ multiplex PCR, and TCRdb kept only the in-frame ones, dropping some. The sample records 38,000 or so clones, roughly nine tenths being singletons. With respect to this clone: The target antigen is unknown.

The germline CDR1 and CDR2 sequences are SGHNT and YENEEA. V dropped 5 bases and J dropped 4 bases, with 10 bases sitting between them. This CDR3 comprises 13 residues. The sequence was obtained from an adult with an advanced solid tumor such as melanoma, head and neck, liver or kidney cancer. J is TRBJ2-3 and V is TRBV11-3, with D possibly TRBD1 on 6 matching bases. Sequences were derived from CD4+ or CD8+ T cells sorted from blood, sampled in a trial of the OX40 agonist ivuxolimab. This CDR3 reads CASSRQAADTQYF. CDR3 nucleotides: TGTGCCAGCAGCCGACAGGCTGCAGATACGCAGTATTTT.